The 26 T cell receptor beta chains reported below all come from one sample, sequenced in a study of CD8+ T cells in alopecia areata. Separation of pooled cutaneous lymph node cells was by sorting with CD4, CD8alpha, NKG2D, NKG2ACE and other markers. It was cDNA, reverse transcribed from extracted RNA, that served as the sequencing template. TCRdb's table, derived via immunoSEQ multiplex PCR, lists solely in-frame clones and lacks some. Found here are more than 2,000 clones, no singletons; the ten largest cover approximately 41%. Sequenced sample: CD8+ T cells sorted from a lymph node. These receptors all come from a C3H/HeJ mouse with alopecia areata. The mouse line has the MHC haplotype H2-k.

This clone turned up a few times. Gene names and germline match the mouse. The CDR3 extends 3 residues past the end of the read, so its final part is completed from the germline J gene. This chain links TRBV19 with TRBJ1-6; 7 nucleotides line up with TRBD1. TRBJ1-6 is labeled an ORF, and its function is uncertain. This CDR3 is 14 amino acids long. J lost 7 bases, V lost 4 bases, and 5 bases had no gene match. CDR1 and CDR2 from the germline V gene are FNHDT and SITEND (reference sequence). CDR3 in amino acids: CASSPDRVNSPLYF. The sequenced CDR3 bases are TGTGCCAGCAGTCCAGACAGGGTCAATTCGCCC.

There are a few counts of this clone. Mouse names are used for the genes. The sequenced fragment ends 4 residues before the CDR3 boundary, so the rest is inferred from the germline J gene. The chain uses TRBV19 and TRBJ1-1; perhaps TRBD1 as D (6 bases). The CDR3 sequence is 15 residues long. Trimming removed 0 bases at V and 1 base at J, with 10 bases between. In germline, CDR1 is FNHDT, CDR2 SITEND (reference sequence). CDR3 sequence: CASSIDRRGNTEVFF. The sequenced part of the CDR3 DNA is TGTGCCAGCAGTATAGATCGCAGGGGAAACACA.

This clone showed up many times. These gene names are mouse names. The read finishes 4 residues shy of the CDR3 end, and the germline J gene is used to complete it. The chain has TRBV1 and TRBJ2-1; 7 nucleotides align to TRBD1. CDR3 length: 17 amino acids. Per the germline V gene, CDR1 is NSQYPW and CDR2 is LRSPGD (reference sequence). The trim removed 0 bases at V and 4 bases at J, leaving 9 bases unmatched. The CDR3 DNA, read in part, is TGCACCTGCAGTGCAGATCTGGCAGGGGGAGAGTATGCT. This translates into CTCSADLAGGEYA. The whole CDR3 region reads CTCSADLAGGEYAEQFF.

This clone is medium-sized within its sample. Gene names are the mouse ones. The CDR3 extends 4 residues past the end of the read, so its final part is completed from the germline J gene. The chain has TRBV13-2 and TRBJ1-1; tentative D call: TRBD1 (6 bases). Germline V gives CDR1 NNHNN, CDR2 SYGAGS (reference sequence). The CDR3 is 13 residues long. Trimming removed 1 base from V and 3 bases from J, with 7 bases in between. The CDR3 region is CASGDYRDTEVFF. The sequenced part of the CDR3 DNA is TGTGCCAGCGGTGATTACAGGGACACA.

This clone was seen a handful of times. The genes are named according to mouse. The read ends 4 residues shy of where the CDR3 ends; the end is completed using the germline J gene. The chain recombines TRBV5 with TRBJ2-7; TRBD1 might be the D (6 bases). The CDR3 contains 12 residues. CDR1 LGHNA and CDR2 YNLKQL come from the germline V gene (reference sequence). The CDR3 DNA, read in part, is TGTGCCAGCAGCCGGGACAAATAT. It is translated as CASSRDKY. The CDR3 in its entirety is CASSRDKYEQYF.

For this clone: All gene names here are mouse names. Other DNA sequences within the sample encode an identical CDR3. The CDR3 region is CASSPQGARDTEVFF. The covered CDR3 bases are TGTGCCAGCAGCCCACAGGGGGCGCGGGACACA. The chain carries TRBV5 and TRBJ1-1, with 9 bases matching TRBD1. The read ends 4 residues early relative to the CDR3; the germline J gene fills the gap. The V gene end was trimmed by 4 bases and the J gene end by 3 bases; junction bases not matched to a gene: 6. This CDR3 region has 15 residues. Germline V CDR1 and CDR2: LGHNA, YNLKQL (reference sequence).

This clone has a count of ten or more. Genes here carry mouse names. Read sequence stops 3 residues before the CDR3 end, and the germline J gene provides the missing end. The J gene is TRBJ1-6, the V gene TRBV19, with 7 bases fitting TRBD1. TRBJ1-6 is known as an ORF, though its function is uncertain. Germline CDR1 reads FNHDT; CDR2 reads SITEND (reference sequence). The CDR3 is 14 amino acids. V was pared by 3 bases and J by 7 bases, with 4 bases of the junction left unmatched. The DNA read from the CDR3 is TGTGCCAGCAGTACCGACAGGGCGAATTCGCCC. It codes for CASSTDRANSP. The complete CDR3 protein is CASSTDRANSPLYF.

This clone has ten or more counts. The listed genes are named as in mouse. The read terminates 4 residues before the CDR3 end, so the remaining end is supplied by the germline J gene. The chain recombines TRBV13-1 with TRBJ2-7; TRBD2 matches at 10 bases. CDR3 length: 15 amino acids. The germline gives CDR1 NSHNY, CDR2 SYGAGN. The covered CDR3 bases are TGTGCCAGCAGTGGACCGGGACTGGGGTCTTAT. Residues: CASSGPGLGSY. The CDR3 as a whole reads CASSGPGLGSYEQYF.

This clone was picked up many times. Any gene name here is a mouse gene name. Read sequence stops 4 residues before the CDR3 end, and the germline J gene provides the missing end. The chain has TRBV13-1 and TRBJ2-7, with a possible D match to TRBD1 (6 bases). CDR1 NSHNY and CDR2 SYGAGN come from the germline V gene. Trimming took off 0 bases at V and 0 bases at J, with 7 bases between the two ends. The CDR3 has 14 amino acids. The chain's CDR3 is CASSDGDNSYEQYF. CDR3 DNA (partial): TGTGCCAGCAGTGATGGGGACAACTCCTAT.

This clone was seen a handful of times. Gene and germline names: mouse. The DNA ends 4 residues before the CDR3 does, and the rest of the CDR3 is filled in from the germline J gene. The rearrangement uses TRBV16 and TRBJ2-7; a possible D gene is TRBD2 (5 bases). V lost 1 base, J lost 0 bases, and 7 bases lay in between. Germline-derived CDR1 and CDR2 are SGHSA and FRNQAP. CDR3 length: 14 residues. The CDR3 here is CASSLVWASYEQYF. CDR3 DNA, as far as it was read: TGTGCAAGCAGCTTAGTCTGGGCCTCCTAT.

Remarks on this clone: Gene names and germline match the mouse. The read terminates 4 residues before the CDR3 end, so the remaining end is supplied by the germline J gene. The V gene is TRBV31, the J gene TRBJ2-7; 9 bases line up with TRBD2. The V segment lost 3 bases and the J segment 2 bases; nucleotides outside the gene matches: 8. In germline, CDR1 is GKSSPN, CDR2 SITVG. This CDR3 spans 15 amino acids. Here the CDR3 reads CAWRLLGGMPYEQYF. CDR3 DNA (partial): TGTGCCTGGAGACTCCTGGGGGGGATGCCCTAT.

This clone turned up a few times. The gene names given are mouse names. The read is 4 residues too short to cover the CDR3 end, so that end is filled in from the germline J gene. This chain joins TRBV13-2 and TRBJ2-7; D unresolved. This CDR3 spans 13 amino acids. With 0 bases removed from V and 3 bases from J, the gap between germline ends came to 7 bases. CDR1 is NNHNN, CDR2 SYGAGS, per germline (reference sequence). The CDR3 spells CASGDAQHYEQYF. CDR3 DNA, as far as it was read: TGTGCCAGCGGTGATGCACAACACTAT.

Concerning this clone itself: All gene names here are mouse names. The DNA ends 4 residues before the CDR3 does, and the rest of the CDR3 is filled in from the germline J gene. The chain links TRBV13-3 to TRBJ2-5, with TRBD2 matching over 12 bases. The CDR3 has 14 amino acids. Germline-derived CDR1 and CDR2 are NNHDY and SYVADS. CDR3 in amino acids: CASSRDWGEDTQYF. The part of the CDR3 DNA that was read is TGTGCCAGCAGTCGGGACTGGGGGGAAGAC.

This clone was seen a few times. Gene names and germline match the mouse. The CDR3 extends 4 residues past the end of the read, so its final part is completed from the germline J gene. The rearrangement links TRBV13-2 to TRBJ2-3; 13 bases align to TRBD2. The germline gives CDR1 NNHNN, CDR2 SYGAGS (reference sequence). This CDR3 comprises 16 residues. CDR3 region: CASGDAGTGGGETLYF. The DNA read from the CDR3 is TGTGCCAGCGGTGATGCCGGGACTGGGGGGGGAGAA.

This clone was observed a few times. Any gene name here is a mouse gene name. The CDR3 end is not reached by the read, which stops 4 residues before it; the germline J gene fills it in. The J gene is TRBJ2-1, the V gene TRBV5, with TRBD1 identical over 7 bases. The CDR3 covers 15 residues. V was clipped by 0 bases and J by 5 bases; unmatched bases: 4. CDR1 is LGHNA, CDR2 YNLKQL, per germline (reference sequence). The CDR3 spells CASSQEKTGNAEQFF. The CDR3 DNA, read in part, is TGTGCCAGCAGCCAAGAAAAGACAGGGAATGCT.

By proportion, this clone is medium-sized. Genes and germline are mouse. Read coverage stops 4 residues before the CDR3 terminus; the germline J gene supplies the remainder. This chain uses TRBV17 with TRBJ2-5; 13 bases are a match to TRBD2. This CDR3 has 17 amino acids. Germline CDR1 MNHDT, CDR2 YYDKIL. CDR3: CASSRADWGGAVDTQYF. The DNA read from the CDR3 is TGTGCTAGCAGTAGAGCGGACTGGGGGGGCGCGGTGGAC.

This clone was counted only a few times. Genes here carry mouse names. The CDR3 end lies 4 residues beyond the end of the read and is filled in from the germline J gene. The rearrangement uses TRBV13-1 and TRBJ2-3; TRBD2 agrees at 10 bases. Germline lookup yields CDR1 NSHNY and CDR2 SYGAGN. V lost 0 bases to trimming and J lost 2 bases; unmatched junction nucleotides: 3. The CDR3 sequence is 16 residues long. The sequenced part of the CDR3 DNA is TGTGCCAGCAGTGATGCTGGGGGGGCTCTTGCAGAA. Translation gives CASSDAGGALAE. The full-length CDR3 reads as CASSDAGGALAETLYF.

About this clone: The gene names here belong to mouse. The DNA ends 4 residues before the CDR3 does, and the rest of the CDR3 is filled in from the germline J gene. The chain has TRBV19 and TRBJ1-2, with D uncertain. This CDR3 contains 14 residues. V lost 1 base to trimming and J lost 0 bases, with 7 bases between them. Germline CDR1 FNHDT, CDR2 SITEND (reference sequence). The sequenced part of the CDR3 DNA is TGTGCCAGCAGTATACGCAGTTCAAACTCC. Translated: CASSIRSSNS. The entire CDR3 is CASSIRSSNSDYTF.

The sample holds a few counts of this clone. The gene names here belong to mouse. The read terminates 4 residues before the CDR3 end, so the remaining end is supplied by the germline J gene. V is TRBV5 and J is TRBJ2-5; 11 positions agree with TRBD2. V shed 6 bases, J shed 0 bases, and the junction held 2 bases outside the gene matches. Germline V gives CDR1 LGHNA, CDR2 YNLKQL (reference sequence). The CDR3 sequence is 15 residues long. The CDR3 protein is CASSRDWGNQDTQYF. CDR3 bases read: TGTGCCAGCAGTCGGGACTGGGGGAACCAAGAC.

This clone has a count of ten or more. Germline and genes: mouse. The read ends 4 residues shy of where the CDR3 ends; the end is completed using the germline J gene. The V and J genes are TRBV5 and TRBJ2-3, with D tentatively TRBD2 (6 bases). The germline V gene encodes CDR1 LGHNA and CDR2 YNLKQL (reference sequence). V dropped 0 bases and J dropped 0 bases, with 7 bases sitting between them. The CDR3 consists of 15 residues. CDR3 residues: CASSQDWGSAETLYF. CDR3 DNA (partial): TGTGCCAGCAGCCAAGATTGGGGGAGTGCAGAA.

Concerning this clone itself: Genes here carry mouse names. The read ends 4 residues shy of where the CDR3 ends; the end is completed using the germline J gene. The J gene is TRBJ1-2, the V gene TRBV13-2; TRBD1 aligns across 9 bases. V gave up 2 bases and J gave up 0 bases; unmatched junction bases: 2. Germline-derived CDR1 and CDR2 are NNHNN and SYGAGS (reference sequence). This CDR3 contains 15 residues. The CDR3 DNA, read in part, is TGTGCCAGCGGTGAGAGGGACAGGGCAAACTCC. It is translated as CASGERDRANS. The whole CDR3 protein is CASGERDRANSDYTF.

Sample share makes this clone medium-sized. Germline and genes here are mouse. The read stops 4 residues short of the end of the CDR3; the missing end is completed from the germline J gene. This chain joins TRBV1 and TRBJ1-2, with 7 positions matching TRBD1. The V gene's germline CDR1 is NSQYPW and CDR2 LRSPGD (reference sequence). Trimming cost V 0 bases and J 0 bases; bases outside gene matches: 1. This CDR3 spans 15 amino acids. The CDR3 here is CTCSADQGANSDYTF. Partial CDR3 DNA: TGCACCTGCAGTGCAGATCAGGGGGCAAACTCC.

This clone was counted at least ten times. The gene symbols are mouse symbols. The CDR3 reads CASRRDRNTEVFF. The sequenced CDR3 bases are TGTGCCAGCAGGAGGGACAGGAACACA. This chain connects TRBV19 to TRBJ1-1, with TRBD1 identical over 7 bases. The CDR3 end is not reached by the read, which stops 4 residues before it; the germline J gene fills it in. With V trimmed by 5 bases and J by 1 base, 2 bases remained unmatched. In germline, CDR1 is FNHDT, CDR2 SITEND (reference sequence). The CDR3 covers 13 residues.

This clone has more than one count but fewer than ten. All gene names here are mouse names. The part of the CDR3 DNA that was read is TGTGCCAGCAGTATCCAGGGTTATGCT. This translates into CASSIQGYA. The entire CDR3 protein reads CASSIQGYAEQFF. The rearrangement links TRBV19 to TRBJ2-1, with D possibly being TRBD1 (5 bases). Sequencing ends 4 residues short of the CDR3 end; the germline J gene provides the rest. V was shortened by 2 bases and J by 4 bases, with 7 bases between the two germline ends. Germline CDR1 and CDR2: FNHDT and SITEND (reference sequence). The CDR3 totals 13 residues.

This clone occurred many times. The listed genes are named as in mouse. From the germline J gene comes the end of the CDR3, since the read stops 4 residues before it. Other DNA sequences within the sample encode an identical CDR3. The chain employs TRBV5 and TRBJ1-1, with 9 bases identical to TRBD1. V lost 4 bases to trimming and J lost 3 bases; unmatched junction nucleotides: 6. From germline, CDR1 is LGHNA and CDR2 YNLKQL (reference sequence). This CDR3 has 15 residues. The CDR3 DNA, read in part, is TGTGCCAGCAGCCCACAGGGGGCGAGGGACACA. Translating it yields CASSPQGARDT. From start to end, the CDR3 is CASSPQGARDTEVFF.

This clone was recorded at least ten times. Gene labels here are mouse ones. The CDR3: CASSAGLYEQYF. The CDR3 DNA, read in part, is TGTGCCAGCAGTGCGGGACTTTAT. This sequence joins TRBV13-1 and TRBJ2-7; D may be TRBD2 (6 bases). The observed sequence ends 4 residues before the CDR3 terminus, with the missing tail filled in from the germline J gene. In germline, CDR1 is NSHNY, CDR2 SYGAGN. This CDR3 is built from 12 residues.